A single sample gave rise to the 32 T cell receptor beta chains below, sequenced in a study of regulatory T cells in long-lasting Graves disease. Regarding time point: persistent/refractory GD, antithyroid drugs over 5 years with positive TRAb. From RNA extracted from PBMCs, the TCR library was made. TCR beta libraries were built with iRepertoire HTBI primers and Arm-PCR of CDR3 regions. TCRdb reprocessed the multiplex PCR reads via MiXCR and lists one record per CDR3 protein. The table has about 340,000 distinct CDR3 sequences, less than 20% seen once; the top ten hold 25% to 35%. Sequenced here: peripheral blood mononuclear cells (PBMCs), sampled when the disease was refractory, from a patient treated with antithyroid drugs. These receptors came from a female donor with Graves disease.

Concerning this clonotype itself: At one boundary the junction diverges from the germline segment, which might be a read error. CDR3 sequence: CVSSSTSGNGELFF. In nucleotides, the CDR3 is TGTGTCAGCAGCTCGACTAGCGGGAACGGGGAGCTGTTTTTT. This chain connects TRBV7-9 to TRBJ2-2; 11 bases line up with TRBD2. There are 14 residues in the CDR3. The germline V gene encodes CDR1 SEHNR and CDR2 FQNEAQ (reference sequence).

This clonotype showed up just a few times. The chain joins TRBV7-9 to TRBJ2-7; D unclear. Trimming cost V 5 bases and J 2 bases, with 10 bases left between them. Per the germline V gene, CDR1 is SEHNR and CDR2 is FQNEAQ (reference sequence). The CDR3 sequence is 13 residues long. The CDR3: CASSPEVAYEQYF. CDR3 sequence (DNA): TGTGCCAGCAGCCCAGAAGTTGCCTACGAGCAGTACTTC.

This clonotype was observed many times. The chain has TRBV20-1 and TRBJ1-1, with D perhaps TRBD1 (5 bases). Trimming stripped 0 bases from V and 2 bases from J, with 13 bases between. There are 15 residues in the CDR3. Germline V CDR1 and CDR2: DFQATT, SNEGSKA (reference sequence). The CDR3 DNA reads TGCAGTGCTAGAGACCGGGACGGTAAAAACACTGAAGCTTTCTTT. Its translation: CSARDRDGKNTEAFF.

The CDR3, as DNA: TGTGCCACCAACCCGGGACAGGGATACGAGCAGTACTTC. Protein sequence: CATNPGQGYEQYF. The V call is TRBV7-9, the J call TRBJ2-7; 9 nucleotides match TRBD1. CDR1 SEHNR and CDR2 FQNEAQ come from the germline V gene (reference sequence). Losses at the gene ends were 10 bases for V and 4 bases for J; bases not matched to a gene: 8. This CDR3 has 13 amino acids. The full variable domain, in which reference TRBV7-9 and TRBJ2-7 provide the parts outside the CDR3, is DTGVSQNPRHKITKRGQNVTFRCDPISEHNRLYWYRQTLGQGPEFLTYFQNEAQLEKSRLLSDRFSAERPKGSFSTLEIQRTEQGDSAMYLCATNPGQGYEQYFGPGTRLTVT.

The V and J genes are TRBV29-1 and TRBJ2-1; D is undetermined. The V gene's germline CDR1 is SQVTM and CDR2 ANQGSEA. V was trimmed by 3 bases and J by 4 bases, leaving 13 bases between them. The CDR3 contains 14 residues. The CDR3 protein is CSVDLVAKYNEQFF. As DNA, the CDR3 is TGCAGCGTTGACCTGGTTGCGAAATACAATGAGCAGTTCTTC.

Many counts were recorded for this clonotype. The chain is built from TRBV5-6 and TRBJ2-7; TRBD2 matches 7 bases. From germline, CDR1 is SGHDT and CDR2 YYEEEE. V lost 4 bases and J lost 3; bases outside the gene matches: 7. The CDR3 is 14 amino acids. This CDR3 reads CASSRSGTLYEQYF. CDR3 coding DNA: TGTGCCAGCAGCCGCAGCGGGACCCTCTACGAGCAGTACTTC.

This rearrangement joins TRBV2 to TRBJ1-5, with 8 nucleotides matching TRBD1. V dropped 7 bases and J dropped 2; count of bases not matched to a gene: 4. Germline CDR1 and CDR2: SNHLY and FYNNEI. The CDR3 contains 14 residues. CDR3 residues: CASTTGQGNQPQHF. The DNA of the CDR3 is TGTGCCAGCACTACGGGACAGGGCAATCAGCCCCAGCATTTT.

The sample holds many counts of this clonotype. The chain joins TRBV29-1 to TRBJ2-4; unclear D gene. CDR3 length equals 12 residues. Trimming left V 7 bases short and J 0 bases short, with 7 bases between. The V gene's germline CDR1 is SQVTM and CDR2 ANQGSEA. The CDR3 DNA reads as TGCAGCGCGGAACTAGCCAAAAACATTCAGTACTTC. Translating it yields CSAELAKNIQYF.

The V call is TRBV14, the J call TRBJ2-2; 10 positions agree with TRBD2. The CDR3 has 16 residues. V was pared by 3 bases and J by 7 bases, with 8 bases of the junction left unmatched. Germline lookup yields CDR1 SGHDN and CDR2 FVKESK. CDR3 amino acids: CASSHFPGLAYGELFF. In nucleotides, the CDR3 is TGTGCCAGCAGCCATTTTCCGGGACTAGCGTACGGGGAGCTGTTTTTT.

This clonotype is a singleton in its sample. The V call is TRBV9, the J call TRBJ1-6; possible D gene TRBD1, 5 bases. CDR3 size: 15 residues. Trimming took 1 base from V and 5 from J, leaving 10 bases between them. Germline V CDR1 and CDR2: SGDLS, YYNGEE. The CDR3 coding sequence is TGTGCCAGCAGCGTATCCGACAGAGATAATTCACCCCTCCACTTT. Encoded protein: CASSVSDRDNSPLHF.

This clonotype has ten or more counts. The V and J genes are TRBV3-1 and TRBJ1-1, with D possibly TRBD1 on 5 matching bases. V was pared by 8 bases and J by 4 bases, with 14 bases between. The CDR3 covers 13 residues. Per germline, CDR1 LGHDT and CDR2 YNNKEL (reference sequence). The CDR3, as DNA: TGTGCCAGCCGGTCTCAGGGTTCCACTGAAGCTTTCTTT. This translates into CASRSQGSTEAFF.

This clonotype was seen a handful of times. Written as DNA, the CDR3 is TGTGCCAGCAGCCTTCGGGGGGCCCCTGCGGCTTTCTTT. Encoded protein: CASSLRGAPAAFF. This chain connects TRBV28 to TRBJ1-1; tentative D call: TRBD1 (6 bases). The CDR3 has 13 amino acids. CDR1 is MDHEN and CDR2 is SYDVKM in the germline V gene. Trimming took off 6 bases at V and 11 bases at J, with 19 bases between the two ends.

Comments on this clonotype: This may arise from a read error, as a much more abundant clone is one base away. The chain recombines TRBV7-2 with TRBJ1-4; a weak D match, TRBD1 (5 bases). The CDR3 covers 17 residues. Looked up from germline, CDR1 is SGHTA and CDR2 is FQGNSA. The CDR3 reads CAGSPGRGRRFAEKLFF. CDR3 nucleotides: TGTGCCGGCAGCCCGGGGCGGGGCCGTCGATTTGCGGAAAAACTGTTTTTT.

V usage is TRBV5-6 and J usage is TRBJ1-3; D remains unclear. CDR1 SGHDT and CDR2 YYEEEE come from the germline V gene. This CDR3 comprises 15 residues. Trimming pared 4 bases from V and 3 bases from J, leaving 14 bases between. The CDR3 is CASSADGRLGNTIYF. In DNA form, the CDR3 reads TGTGCCAGCAGCGCTGACGGAAGGCTTGGAAACACCATATATTTT. Looking up the rest from reference TRBV5-6 and TRBJ1-3 gives the full variable domain: DAGVTQSPTHLIKTRGQQVTLRCSPKSGHDTVSWYQQALGQGPQFIFQYYEEEERQRGNFPDRFSGHQFPNYSSELNVNALLLGDSALYLCASSADGRLGNTIYFGEGSWLTVV.

Regarding this clonotype: A clone one base away is much larger, so this may be a read error. This chain connects TRBV30 to TRBJ2-7; 10 bases match TRBD1. This CDR3 is 15 amino acids long. Germline V lookup: CDR1 GTSNPN, CDR2 SVGIG (reference sequence). CDR3 sequence reads: CAWSPRQGARYERYF. DNA of the CDR3: TGTGCCTGGAGTCCCAGACAGGGGGCGCGCTACGAGCGGTACTTC.

The chain couples TRBV29-1 to TRBJ2-2, with 9 bases that match TRBD2. Trimming took 4 bases from V and 0 from J; bases not matched to a gene: 0. The germline V gene encodes CDR1 SQVTM and CDR2 ANQGSEA. This CDR3 contains 14 residues. CDR3 amino acids: CSVVAGANTGELFF. The CDR3 DNA sequence: TGCAGCGTTGTAGCGGGAGCGAACACCGGGGAGCTGTTTTTT.

This clonotype was detected only a few times. It may be a read error: a sequence one base away is much more abundant. This chain joins TRBV2 and TRBJ1-2, with D perhaps matching TRBD1 (6 bases). The germline CDR1 and CDR2 sequences are SNHLY and FYNNEI. V gave up 4 bases and J gave up 4 bases, with 13 bases separating them. The CDR3 runs 14 residues. CDR3 nucleotides: TGTGCCAGCAGTGTAGACAGGCCGCGCTATGGCTACACCTTC. This translates into CASSVDRPRYGYTF.

This chain connects TRBV5-5 to TRBJ1-1; no reliable D call. V lost 3 bases and J 6 bases, leaving 9 bases between the germline ends. Germline CDR1 and CDR2: SGHKS and YYEKEE (reference sequence). CDR3 size: 12 residues. Written as DNA, the CDR3 is TGTGCCAGCAGCTCAGGCGGGTCTGAAGCTTTCTTT. Its protein product is CASSSGGSEAFF.

This clonotype was seen repeatedly, ten times or more. CDR3 DNA: TGTGCCAGCAGCTTAGAGCAGGGAAGCTATGGCTACACCTTC. This encodes CASSLEQGSYGYTF. The rearrangement uses TRBV7-2 and TRBJ1-2; D is possibly TRBD1 (5 bases). The germline V and J ends were trimmed by 1 base and 4 bases, with 10 bases remaining between them. The CDR3 runs to 14 residues. The germline V gene has CDR1 SGHTA and CDR2 FQGNSA. The whole variable domain, filled in from reference TRBV7-2 and TRBJ1-2, reads GAGVSQSPSNKVTEKGKDVELRCDPISGHTALYWYRQSLGQGLEFLIYFQGNSAPDKSGLPSDRFSAERTGGSVSTLTIQRTQQEDSAVYLCASSLEQGSYGYTFGSGTRLTVV.

CDR3 nucleotides: TGTGCCAGCAGGTGGGACCCTTGGAATGAGCAGTTCTTC. Its protein product is CASRWDPWNEQFF. The J gene is TRBJ2-1, the V gene TRBV12-3 or TRBV12-4; D might be TRBD1 or TRBD2, each matching 5 bases. The V and J ends lost 6 bases and 7 bases respectively, with 13 bases between them. The CDR3 consists of 13 residues.

V is TRBV6-1 and J is TRBJ1-5; no firm D call. CDR3 length: 12 amino acids. Germline V CDR1 and CDR2: MNHNS, SASEGT. Trimming left V 9 bases short and J 1 base short, with 7 bases between. The CDR3 nucleotides read TGTGCCAGACTGTGGAGCAATCAGCCCCAGCATTTT. Its translation is CARLWSNQPQHF.

In regard to this clonotype: Sequence at one end of the junction differs from germline and may be a read error. The chain employs TRBV28 and TRBJ2-7, with 7 bases matching TRBD1. The CDR3 has 17 amino acids. Germline-derived CDR1 and CDR2 are MDHEN and SYDVKM. The CDR3 bases are TGTGCCAGCAGTTTATCACCGGGGACAGCCCCCTCCTACGAGCGGTACTTC. Translated, it gives CASSLSPGTAPSYERYF.

This clonotype was seen ten or more times. The genes are TRBV20-1 and TRBJ1-6, with TRBD1 as a possible D gene (5 bases). V gave up 1 base and J gave up 6 bases, with 16 bases separating them. The CDR3 has 16 amino acids. Germline loops: CDR1 DFQATT, CDR2 SNEGSKA (reference sequence). The CDR3 sequence: CSARAAQGMGNSPLHF. CDR3 nucleotides: TGCAGTGCTAGAGCCGCGCAGGGAATGGGTAATTCACCCCTCCACTTT.

This clonotype appeared many times. CDR3 nucleotide sequence: TGTGCCAGCAAGGAGGGTAGCGGGAGCTCCTACGAGCAGTACTTC. This sequence encodes CASKEGSGSSYEQYF. The rearrangement uses TRBV2 and TRBJ2-7; TRBD2 aligns across 9 bases. J lost 0 bases, V lost 7 bases, and 7 bases had no gene match. Germline-derived CDR1 and CDR2 are SNHLY and FYNNEI. The CDR3 totals 15 residues.

The sample holds a few counts of this clonotype. V usage is TRBV18 and J usage is TRBJ1-1; 7 nucleotides agree with TRBD1. In germline, CDR1 is KGHSH, CDR2 LQKENI. Trimming took 4 bases from V and 4 from J; bases not matched to a gene: 12. The CDR3 consists of 16 residues. This CDR3 is CASSRAKTGHFTEAFF. DNA for the CDR3: TGTGCCAGCTCACGCGCCAAGACAGGGCACTTCACTGAAGCTTTCTTT.

Note on this clonotype: This could be a read error, since a much larger clone is one nucleotide away. The V and J genes are TRBV13 and TRBJ2-5; TRBD2 is a possible D gene (5 bases). With 4 bases removed from V and 2 bases from J, the gap between germline ends came to 8 bases. Per germline, CDR1 PRHDT and CDR2 FYEKMQ (reference sequence). The CDR3 is 13 residues long. CDR3 coding DNA: TGTGCCAGCAGCTGGAGACTACAAGAGACCCAGTACTTC. It codes for CASSWRLQETQYF.

This clonotype came up many times. The J gene is TRBJ1-5, the V gene TRBV6-1; 7 bases agree with TRBD1. V shed 1 base and J 1 base; nucleotides not matched to a gene: 10. The V gene's germline CDR1 is MNHNS and CDR2 SASEGT. The CDR3 loop spans 18 amino acids. In nucleotides, the CDR3 is TGTGCCAGCAGTGAAGATCTCCCGGGACAGACGAGCAATCAGCCCCAGCATTTT. It codes for CASSEDLPGQTSNQPQHF.

In its sample, this clonotype was seen a few times. This chain joins TRBV11-1 and TRBJ2-2; no firm D call. Trimming took off 3 bases at V and 2 bases at J, with 16 bases between the two ends. The CDR3 has 17 amino acids. Germline V gives CDR1 SGHAT, CDR2 FQDESV (reference sequence). The CDR3 loop reads CASSFSIADSNTGELFF. Here the CDR3 DNA reads TGTGCCAGCAGCTTCTCCATAGCAGATTCAAACACCGGGGAGCTGTTTTTT. The whole variable domain, remainder taken from reference TRBV11-1 and TRBJ2-2, is EAEVAQSPRYKITEKSQAVAFWCDPISGHATLYWYRQILGQGPELLVQFQDESVVDDSQLPKDRFSAERLKGVDSTLKIQPAELGDSAMYLCASSFSIADSNTGELFFGEGSRLTVL.

This clonotype has just a few counts. CDR3 loop: CASSLRRINYGYTF. As DNA, the CDR3 is TGTGCCAGCAGCTTAAGGAGGATTAACTATGGCTACACCTTC. The chain uses TRBV7-2 and TRBJ1-2; D is uncertain. This CDR3 has 14 residues. Trimming pared 2 bases from V and 1 base from J, leaving 8 bases between. Per germline, CDR1 SGHTA and CDR2 FQGNSA.

This clonotype was counted ten times or more. The V call is TRBV20-1, the J call TRBJ1-2, with D maybe TRBD1 (6 bases). CDR3 size: 15 residues. Trimming took 6 bases from V and 4 from J, leaving 21 bases between them. Per the germline V gene, CDR1 is DFQATT and CDR2 is SNEGSKA (reference sequence). The DNA for the CDR3 is TGCAGTGCCCGCCGGACAGAGCAATGGGGCTATGGCTACACCTTC. It codes for CSARRTEQWGYGYTF.

There are a few counts of this clonotype. This chain links TRBV7-2 with TRBJ1-3; the match to TRBD1 covers 7 bases. The ends lost 6 bases at V and 0 bases at J; junction bases unmatched: 5. CDR3 length equals 15 residues. Germline V lookup: CDR1 SGHTA, CDR2 FQGNSA. CDR3 loop: CASSFRDSSGNTIYF. The CDR3 DNA sequence: TGTGCCAGCAGTTTTCGGGACAGCTCTGGAAACACCATATATTTT.

The V call is TRBV18, the J call TRBJ1-2; 9 bases are shared with TRBD1. Trimming took 2 bases from V and 0 from J; bases not matched to a gene: 1. The CDR3 consists of 15 residues. CDR1 is KGHSH, CDR2 LQKENI, per germline. CDR3 sequence reads: CASSPRDRANYGYTF. The CDR3 DNA follows: TGTGCCAGCTCACCAAGGGACAGGGCTAACTATGGCTACACCTTC. The whole variable domain, filled in from reference TRBV18 and TRBJ1-2, reads NAGVMQNPRHLVRRRGQEARLRCSPMKGHSHVYWYRQLPEEGLKFMVYLQKENIIDESGMPKERFSAEFPKEGPSILRIQQVVRGDSAAYFCASSPRDRANYGYTFGSGTRLTVV.